These 20 T cell receptor beta chains came from one sample sequenced in a study of blood T cell repertoires in COVID-19. Clones were read by immunoSEQ multiplex PCR, and TCRdb kept only the in-frame ones, dropping some. Among under 55,000 clones listed, about 90% were seen once. The sample consisted of peripheral blood. These receptors were collected from an elderly woman with COVID-19, enrolled during active disease.

The chain links TRBV6-1 to TRBJ1-5; TRBD1 aligns across 9 bases. CDR3 size: 16 residues. Germline CDR1 is MNHNS and CDR2 is SASEGT. Trimming cost V 3 bases and J 3 bases; bases outside gene matches: 6. The CDR3 coding sequence is TGTGCCAGCAGTGATTCGACAGGGGGTTTCAATCAGCCCCAGCATTTT. Its protein is CASSDSTGGFNQPQHF.

V usage is TRBV28 and J usage is TRBJ1-6, with 10 bases matching TRBD1. The CDR3 is 17 amino acids. Trimming at V came to 5 bases and at J to 1 base, leaving 5 bases not matched to a gene. CDR1 MDHEN and CDR2 SYDVKM come from the germline V gene. Here the CDR3 DNA reads TGTGCCAGCAGTCCGGGACAGGGGAGATCCTATAATTCACCCCTCCACTTT. As protein: CASSPGQGRSYNSPLHF.

The V and J genes are TRBV10-3 and TRBJ1-3; 8 bases match TRBD1. CDR3 length: 16 amino acids. Germline loops: CDR1 ENHRY, CDR2 SYGVKD. Losses at the gene ends were 9 bases for V and 4 bases for J; bases not matched to a gene: 14. The CDR3 here is CAITAVPGQAGNTIYF. In DNA, the CDR3 is TGTGCCATTACCGCCGTCCCGGGACAGGCCGGAAACACCATATATTTT.

V is TRBV4-1 and J is TRBJ2-7; D unclear. The CDR3 extends over 16 amino acids. The germline V and J ends were trimmed by 0 bases and 0 bases, with 12 bases remaining between them. In germline, CDR1 is MGHRA, CDR2 YSYEKL. DNA for the CDR3: TGCGCCAGCAGCCAAGAGGTAGGAGTACACTCCTACGAGCAGTACTTC. It is translated as CASSQEVGVHSYEQYF.

This clone was counted between two and nine times. The chain uses TRBV5-1 and TRBJ1-2; TRBD1 aligns across 9 bases. CDR1 and CDR2 from the germline V gene are SGHRS and YFSETQ. CDR3 length: 16 amino acids. Unmatched junction bases numbered 10, after V lost 2 bases and J lost 5 bases. CDR3 sequence: CASSFGTGSSFYGYTF. The DNA of the CDR3 is TGCGCCAGCAGCTTTGGGACAGGGTCCTCTTTTTATGGCTACACCTTC.

This chain connects TRBV5-1 to TRBJ2-3, with TRBD2 identical over 8 bases. Trimming removed 0 bases from V and 0 bases from J; junction bases left unmatched: 3. CDR3 length equals 16 residues. In germline, CDR1 is SGHRS, CDR2 YFSETQ. CDR3 in amino acids: CASSLESGGSTDTQYF. CDR3 sequence (DNA): TGCGCCAGCAGCTTGGAATCGGGAGGGAGCACAGATACGCAGTATTTT.

The chain has TRBV5-5 and TRBJ1-2; tentative D call: TRBD1 (6 bases). This CDR3 has 15 amino acids. Germline-derived CDR1 and CDR2 are SGHKS and YYEKEE (reference sequence). The germline V and J ends were trimmed by 3 bases and 4 bases, with 16 bases remaining between them. This CDR3 is CASSSEPTGRYGYTF. CDR3 DNA: TGTGCCAGCAGCTCTGAACCAACAGGGCGCTATGGCTACACCTTC.

The chain is built from TRBV9 and TRBJ2-1, with a weak D call TRBD2 (6 bases). The length of the CDR3 is 16 residues. Trimming left V 3 bases short and J 4 bases short, with 17 bases between. Per the germline V gene, CDR1 is SGDLS and CDR2 is YYNGEE. The CDR3, as DNA: TGTGCCAGCAGCGCCCAAATCGAGGGAGGTTACAATGAGCAGTTCTTC. It yields the protein CASSAQIEGGYNEQFF.

V gene TRBV6-5 combines with J gene TRBJ2-3; 9 bases align to TRBD1. The CDR3 covers 13 residues. Unmatched junction bases numbered 6, after V lost 5 bases and J lost 9 bases. The germline gives CDR1 MNHEY, CDR2 SVGAGI. In nucleotides, the CDR3 is TGTGCCAGCAGTCGGGACAGGGAAGGGACGCAGTATTTT. Its protein is CASSRDREGTQYF.

This clone was recorded only once. CDR3 nucleotides: TGTGCCAGCAGCGGCGGACAGGGGCTCTCCCAAGAGACCCAGTACTTC. It yields the protein CASSGGQGLSQETQYF. The V and J genes are TRBV5-8 and TRBJ2-5; 9 bases align to TRBD1. There are 16 residues in the CDR3. Germline V lookup: CDR1 SGHTS, CDR2 YDEGEE. With V trimmed by 4 bases and J by 1 base, 8 bases remained unmatched.

For this clone: One end of the junction varies from germline; a read error may be responsible. The rearrangement joins TRBV7-2 to TRBJ2-1; no reliable D call. This CDR3 region has 12 residues. Per the germline V gene, CDR1 is SGHTA and CDR2 is FQGNSA. DNA of the CDR3: TGTGCCAGCAGCTTAGGAGAGACACCAACAGTCTTC. Protein: CASSLGETPTVF.

J is TRBJ2-2 and V is TRBV10-3; no clear D. V was cut by 4 bases and J by 6 bases, with 3 bases left in between. CDR3 size: 11 residues. The V gene's germline CDR1 is ENHRY and CDR2 SYGVKD. The CDR3 DNA reads as TGTGCCATCAGTGCGGCCGGGGAGCTGTTTTTT. Protein: CAISAAGELFF.

CDR3 region: CASSTGGGYGYTF. DNA of the CDR3: TGTGCCAGCAGCACAGGGGGCGGTTATGGCTACACCTTC. V usage is TRBV6-5 and J usage is TRBJ1-2; 9 bases agree with TRBD1. J gave up 5 bases and V 6 bases, and 4 bases lay outside the gene matches. CDR1 and CDR2 from the germline V gene are MNHEY and SVGAGI. CDR3 length: 13 residues.

V is TRBV28 and J is TRBJ1-5; no definite D call. CDR1 is MDHEN, CDR2 SYDVKM, per germline. The V end was cut by 3 bases, the J end by 4 bases, with 13 bases between. The CDR3 contains 15 residues. Written as DNA, the CDR3 is TGTGCCAGCAGTTTTGGTGAGGTGGTTAATCAGCCCCAGCATTTT. This gives the protein CASSFGEVVNQPQHF.

J is TRBJ2-3 and V is TRBV7-8, with D possibly matching TRBD1 (5 bases). CDR3 length: 17 residues. The germline V and J ends were trimmed by 2 bases and 4 bases, with 19 bases remaining between them. From germline, CDR1 is SGHVS and CDR2 FQNEAQ. CDR3 amino acids: CASSLRGVGTPPDTQYF. In DNA form, the CDR3 reads TGTGCCAGCAGCTTAAGGGGCGTAGGAACCCCACCAGATACGCAGTATTTT.

The rearrangement joins TRBV7-2 to TRBJ2-3; perhaps TRBD1 as D (6 bases). Trimming left V 4 bases short and J 0 bases short, with 20 bases between. From germline, CDR1 is SGHTA and CDR2 FQGNSA. This CDR3 comprises 18 residues. The CDR3 DNA reads as TGTGCCAGCAGCTCGCATCCCGCCGGGACAACTAGCACAGATACGCAGTATTTT. This translates into CASSSHPAGTTSTDTQYF.

The chain is built from TRBV2 and TRBJ2-3, with TRBD2 as a possible D gene (5 bases). The CDR3 is 14 residues long. Germline V CDR1 and CDR2: SNHLY, FYNNEI. V was clipped by 7 bases and J by 6 bases, with 17 bases between them. As DNA, the CDR3 is TGTGCCAGCAAGGAGTCGAACGGGGTGGATACGCAGTATTTT. It is translated as CASKESNGVDTQYF.

This clone was counted only a few times. The chain employs TRBV7-2 and TRBJ1-5; possibly TRBD1 for D (5 bases). Germline lookup yields CDR1 SGHTA and CDR2 FQGNSA. This CDR3 has 14 residues. V was cut by 3 bases and J by 4 bases, with 10 bases left in between. CDR3 DNA: TGTGCCAGCAGCTTTAGTAAGGGGAATCAGCCCCAGCATTTT. Amino acids: CASSFSKGNQPQHF.

This chain connects TRBV5-4 to TRBJ2-5, with TRBD2 matching 8 bases. The CDR3 is made up of 18 amino acids. Germline V lookup: CDR1 SGHNT, CDR2 YYREEE (reference sequence). Trimming took 0 bases from V and 5 from J; bases not matched to a gene: 15. DNA for the CDR3: TGTGCCAGCAGCTTGGAGGTCCGTCCGCGGGGGGTACGGGAGACCCAGTACTTC. This gives the protein CASSLEVRPRGVRETQYF.

The J gene is TRBJ2-5, the V gene TRBV19, with 8 positions matching TRBD2. The CDR3 has 15 amino acids. Germline V gene lookup returns CDR1 LNHDA and CDR2 SQIVND (reference sequence). V gave up 10 bases and J gave up 1 base; unmatched junction bases: 11. CDR3 DNA: TGTGCCACTCGACTTTCTAGCGGGCCCCAAGAGACCCAGTACTTC. This sequence encodes CATRLSSGPQETQYF.